The 31 T cell receptor beta chains reported below all come from one sample, sequenced in a study of OX40 agonist ivuxolimab in advanced cancers. TCRdb's copy holds only in-frame clones and misses some; the assay was immunoSEQ multiplex PCR. The sample consists of more than 95,000 clones, around nine tenths of them appearing once. Source: CD4+ or CD8+ T cells sorted from blood, taken in a trial of the OX40 agonist ivuxolimab. These receptors all come from an adult with an advanced solid tumor such as melanoma, head and neck, liver or kidney cancer.

The rearrangement links TRBV5-4 to TRBJ1-2, with a possible D match to TRBD1 (6 bases). Germline CDR1 is SGHNT and CDR2 is YYREEE (reference sequence). The CDR3 spans 15 residues. Trimming cost V 1 base and J 5 bases, with 15 bases left between them. The chain's CDR3 is CASSLRGGFSYGYTF. The CDR3 DNA follows: TGTGCCAGCAGCTTGAGAGGGGGGTTTTCTTATGGCTACACCTTC.

This CDR3 reads CASSGIRAGGNEQFF. The CDR3 region has the DNA TGCGCCAGCAGCGGGATACGGGCGGGAGGAAATGAGCAGTTCTTC. The rearrangement joins TRBV5-1 to TRBJ2-1; 8 bases align to TRBD2. CDR1 and CDR2 from the germline V gene are SGHRS and YFSETQ. Trimming cost V 4 bases and J 7 bases; bases outside gene matches: 10. The CDR3 loop spans 15 amino acids. Looking up the rest from reference TRBV5-1 and TRBJ2-1 gives the full variable domain: KAGVTQTPRYLIKTRGQQVTLSCSPISGHRSVSWYQQTPGQGLQFLFEYFSETQRNKGNFPGRFSGRQFSNSRSEMNVSTLELGDSALYLCASSGIRAGGNEQFFGPGTRLTVL.

This chain joins TRBV5-1 and TRBJ1-1; TRBD1 might be the D (5 bases). In germline, CDR1 is SGHRS, CDR2 YFSETQ. CDR3 length: 14 amino acids. Deletions cut 4 bases from V and 6 bases from J, with 16 bases between. The CDR3 DNA sequence: TGCGCCAGCAGCCACGGGGACTTTCTTGCTGAAGCTTTCTTT. It yields the protein CASSHGDFLAEAFF. The full variable domain, with the rest looked up from reference TRBV5-1 and TRBJ1-1, is KAGVTQTPRYLIKTRGQQVTLSCSPISGHRSVSWYQQTPGQGLQFLFEYFSETQRNKGNFPGRFSGRQFSNSRSEMNVSTLELGDSALYLCASSHGDFLAEAFFGQGTRLTVV.

V usage is TRBV6-8 and J usage is TRBJ2-5; maybe TRBD2 (7 bases). Germline loops: CDR1 MNHGY, CDR2 SAAAGT. V was cut by 8 bases and J by 7 bases, with 14 bases left in between. This CDR3 contains 12 residues. CDR3 in DNA: TGTGCCAGCCGGGGGGCGTGGGCGACCCAGTACTTC. Translation gives CASRGAWATQYF.

The rearrangement links TRBV7-8 to TRBJ2-1; 8 bases fit TRBD2. With 2 bases clipped from V and 4 bases from J, the junction kept 4 bases outside the gene matches. Germline lookup yields CDR1 SGHVS and CDR2 FQNEAQ. The CDR3 spans 15 residues. The CDR3 DNA follows: TGTGCCAGCAGCTTAAGCGGGAGCGGTTACAATGAGCAGTTCTTC. Its protein is CASSLSGSGYNEQFF.

This rearrangement joins TRBV5-1 to TRBJ2-7; D possibly uses TRBD1 or TRBD2 (5 bases each). V lost 4 bases, J lost 3 bases, and 14 bases lay in between. This CDR3 is 14 amino acids long. The V gene's germline CDR1 is SGHRS and CDR2 YFSETQ. CDR3 protein: CASSVDGAGYEQYF. The CDR3 region has the DNA TGCGCCAGCAGCGTGGACGGGGCCGGCTACGAGCAGTACTTC.

The chain joins TRBV7-3 to TRBJ2-5; D gene unclear. The CDR3 loop spans 13 amino acids. V was pared by 0 bases and J by 5 bases, with 7 bases between. Germline V gene lookup returns CDR1 SGHTA and CDR2 FQGTGA. CDR3 loop: CASSLTSLETQYF. For the CDR3, the DNA is TGTGCCAGCAGCTTAACGTCGTTGGAGACCCAGTACTTC.

The chain employs TRBV4-2 and TRBJ2-2; D possibly corresponds to TRBD1 (6 bases). With 0 bases removed from V and 1 base from J, the gap between germline ends came to 9 bases. The CDR3 extends over 16 amino acids. Germline values: CDR1 LGHNA, CDR2 YNFKEQ. DNA of the CDR3: TGTGCCAGCAGCCAAGATACACAGGGGAACACCGGGGAGCTGTTTTTT. It translates to CASSQDTQGNTGELFF.

This clone has a handful of counts. The chain carries TRBV20-1 and TRBJ1-2; no firm D call. Germline V gene data show CDR1 as DFQATT and CDR2 as SNEGSKA (reference sequence). There are 11 residues in the CDR3. V dropped 4 bases and J dropped 4 bases, with 7 bases sitting between them. This chain's CDR3 is CSAKQRYGYTF. CDR3 DNA sequence: TGCAGTGCTAAACAGCGCTATGGCTACACCTTC.

This clone has just a few counts. The chain employs TRBV2 and TRBJ1-5; D not resolved. The CDR3 consists of 18 residues. Trimming cost V 6 bases and J 0 bases, with 21 bases left between them. In germline, CDR1 is SNHLY, CDR2 FYNNEI. Here the CDR3 reads CASRPPGIYEVSNQPQHF. CDR3 coding DNA: TGTGCCAGCAGGCCCCCGGGGATATACGAAGTTAGCAATCAGCCCCAGCATTTT.

The V gene is TRBV2, the J gene TRBJ2-1; possibly TRBD2 for D (6 bases). The germline V gene encodes CDR1 SNHLY and CDR2 FYNNEI. Trimming removed 3 bases from V and 6 bases from J, with 12 bases in between. The CDR3 is made up of 14 amino acids. The chain's CDR3 is CASSDYLGSNEQFF. CDR3 nucleotides: TGTGCCAGCAGTGACTACCTCGGGAGCAATGAGCAGTTCTTC. Full variable domain (outside the CDR3, taken from reference TRBV2 and TRBJ2-1): EPEVTQTPSHQVTQMGQEVILRCVPISNHLYFYWYRQILGQKVEFLVSFYNNEISEKSEIFDDQFSVERPDGSNFTLKIRSTKLEDSAMYFCASSDYLGSNEQFFGPGTRLTVL.

This clone was seen a few times. This chain connects TRBV5-1 to TRBJ2-5; D is ambiguous. V lost 1 base, J lost 2 bases, and 9 bases lay in between. The CDR3 loop spans 14 amino acids. Germline lookup yields CDR1 SGHRS and CDR2 YFSETQ. The CDR3 coding sequence is TGCGCCAGCAGCTTGTGGGCAGGACAAGAGACCCAGTACTTC. This codes for CASSLWAGQETQYF.

The V gene is TRBV18, the J gene TRBJ1-4; D ambiguous. The CDR3 spans 13 residues. The V gene lost 5 bases and the J gene lost 8 bases, with 12 bases spanning the gap. The germline V gene encodes CDR1 KGHSH and CDR2 LQKENI. The CDR3 protein is CASSGTAAEKLFF. In DNA form, the CDR3 reads TGTGCCAGCTCAGGCACGGCGGCGGAAAAACTGTTTTTT.

V usage is TRBV5-1 and J usage is TRBJ2-3, with TRBD2 matching 11 bases. V shed 0 bases and J 3 bases; nucleotides not matched to a gene: 6. Per the germline V gene, CDR1 is SGHRS and CDR2 is YFSETQ. The CDR3 sequence is 17 residues long. For the CDR3, the DNA is TGCGCCAGCAGCTTGGGGCTAGCGGGAGGTAGGACAGATACGCAGTATTTT. Amino acids: CASSLGLAGGRTDTQYF. The entire variable domain, with the rest obtained from reference TRBV5-1 and TRBJ2-3, is as follows: KAGVTQTPRYLIKTRGQQVTLSCSPISGHRSVSWYQQTPGQGLQFLFEYFSETQRNKGNFPGRFSGRQFSNSRSEMNVSTLELGDSALYLCASSLGLAGGRTDTQYFGPGTRLTVL.

This chain connects TRBV6-6 to TRBJ2-7; D unresolved. From germline, CDR1 is MNHNY and CDR2 SVGAGI (reference sequence). The CDR3 covers 15 residues. Trimming cost V 7 bases and J 0 bases, with 16 bases left between them. The CDR3 protein is CASTEAPGTSYEQYF. The CDR3 DNA is TGTGCCAGCACCGAGGCCCCAGGTACCTCCTACGAGCAGTACTTC.

The count of this clone is one. The genes are TRBV28 and TRBJ2-1; no firm D call. V lost 7 bases to trimming and J lost 3 bases, with 16 bases between them. There are 15 residues in the CDR3. CDR1 and CDR2 (germline): MDHEN, SYDVKM. CDR3 DNA sequence: TGTGCCAGCACCCCAAAGGGAAGCTACTACAATGAGCAGTTCTTC. It yields the protein CASTPKGSYYNEQFF.

The chain recombines TRBV5-4 with TRBJ2-1; 9 bases match TRBD2. The trim removed 2 bases at V and 6 bases at J, leaving 6 bases unmatched. The germline V gene has CDR1 SGHNT and CDR2 YYREEE (reference sequence). The CDR3 length is 15 residues. Here the CDR3 reads CASSFDGGRANEQFF. The CDR3 bases are TGTGCCAGCAGCTTTGATGGCGGGAGGGCCAATGAGCAGTTCTTC.

This rearrangement joins TRBV28 to TRBJ1-2; D remains ambiguous. This CDR3 is built from 14 residues. V lost 2 bases to trimming and J lost 8 bases, with 15 bases between them. Looked up from germline, CDR1 is MDHEN and CDR2 is SYDVKM. CDR3 protein: CASSLDRAQRGYTF. CDR3 in DNA: TGTGCCAGCAGTTTAGACCGGGCTCAGAGAGGCTACACCTTC.

This chain connects TRBV5-6 to TRBJ2-3; D is ambiguous. The CDR3 consists of 16 residues. Trimming removed 3 bases from V and 3 bases from J, with 17 bases in between. In germline, CDR1 is SGHDT, CDR2 YYEEEE. Here the CDR3 DNA reads TGTGCCAGCAGCTACTCAGCCCGAAGGTGGACAGATACGCAGTATTTT. This encodes CASSYSARRWTDTQYF.

The rearrangement uses TRBV15 and TRBJ1-2, with D perhaps TRBD1 (5 bases). The CDR3 is 14 amino acids. Trimming removed 3 bases at V and 2 bases at J, with 10 bases between. Per germline, CDR1 LNHNV and CDR2 YYDKDF (reference sequence). The CDR3, as DNA: TGTGCCACCAGCAGGGGGGACGGAAACTATGGCTACACCTTC. This gives the protein CATSRGDGNYGYTF.

The rearrangement links TRBV6-1 to TRBJ2-3, with D possibly matching TRBD1 (5 bases). Germline values: CDR1 MNHNS, CDR2 SASEGT. With 4 bases removed from V and 2 bases from J, the gap between germline ends came to 10 bases. The CDR3 runs 14 residues. CDR3 sequence: CASSGNRLTDTQYF. CDR3 DNA: TGTGCCAGCAGTGGTAACAGGCTCACAGATACGCAGTATTTT.

This chain links TRBV5-1 with TRBJ2-1, with TRBD2 identical over 7 bases. V trimming: 4 bases; J trimming: 4 bases; junction bases outside the gene matches: 8. Germline V CDR1 and CDR2: SGHRS, YFSETQ. There are 15 residues in the CDR3. The CDR3 spells CASSPQLADYNEQFF. The CDR3 DNA is TGCGCCAGCAGCCCCCAGCTAGCGGATTACAATGAGCAGTTCTTC.

The chain recombines TRBV19 with TRBJ2-7, with D unresolved. V gave up 4 bases and J gave up 0 bases, with 7 bases separating them. CDR3 length: 13 amino acids. CDR1 and CDR2 from the germline V gene are LNHDA and SQIVND (reference sequence). The CDR3 spells CASSTWNSYEQYF. In DNA form, the CDR3 reads TGTGCCAGTAGTACTTGGAACTCCTACGAGCAGTACTTC.

V gene TRBV5-5 combines with J gene TRBJ2-5, with a weak D call TRBD2 (7 bases). The CDR3 loop spans 16 amino acids. The ends were cut back, 3 bases at V and 3 bases at J, with 18 bases in the middle. Germline CDR1 is SGHKS and CDR2 is YYEKEE (reference sequence). The CDR3 reads CASSSLRGGMKETQYF. The CDR3 bases are TGTGCCAGCAGCTCTCTCAGGGGAGGGATGAAAGAGACCCAGTACTTC.

The chain has TRBV29-1 and TRBJ2-1; D uncertain. Germline assignment: CDR1 SQVTM and CDR2 ANQGSEA. CDR3 length equals 12 residues. V was shortened by 5 bases and J by 13 bases, with 18 bases between the two germline ends. In DNA form, the CDR3 reads TGCAGCGTTAAGGTAGCCGACCTGAGACAGTTCTTC. The encoded protein is CSVKVADLRQFF.

This chain links TRBV7-9 with TRBJ2-7, with 7 bases lining up with TRBD1. J was trimmed by 1 base and V by 5 bases; bases with no gene match: 8. CDR3 length: 15 residues. CDR1 is SEHNR, CDR2 FQNEAQ, per germline (reference sequence). The CDR3 sequence: CASSRAGTDSYEQYF. DNA for the CDR3: TGTGCCAGCAGCCGTGCTGGGACAGATTCCTACGAGCAGTACTTC.

The J gene is TRBJ2-6, the V gene TRBV5-1; 8 positions agree with TRBD1. Germline loops: CDR1 SGHRS, CDR2 YFSETQ. The CDR3 runs to 18 residues. Germline trimming cut 0 bases from V and 0 bases from J; bases unmatched to any gene: 5. CDR3 sequence: CASSLEGQAGSGANVLTF. Here the CDR3 DNA reads TGCGCCAGCAGCTTGGAGGGACAGGCAGGCTCTGGGGCCAACGTCCTGACTTTC.

V is TRBV14 and J is TRBJ2-5, with 10 bases identical to TRBD2. The CDR3 is 15 residues long. J gave up 0 bases and V 3 bases, and 1 base lay outside the gene matches. Germline loops: CDR1 SGHDN, CDR2 FVKESK. The CDR3 region has the DNA TGTGCCAGCAGCCATAGCGGGAGGTACCAAGAGACCCAGTACTTC. It encodes CASSHSGRYQETQYF.

The chain employs TRBV5-6 and TRBJ2-6; D gene uncertain. Looked up from germline, CDR1 is SGHDT and CDR2 is YYEEEE. V lost 5 bases and J lost 1, with 19 bases in between. The CDR3 has 18 residues. CDR3: CASRTIRNSASGANVLTF. CDR3 DNA sequence: TGTGCCAGCAGGACGATCCGGAACAGTGCATCTGGGGCCAACGTCCTGACTTTC.

The chain couples TRBV7-2 to TRBJ2-1, with D perhaps matching TRBD2 (5 bases). Germline loops: CDR1 SGHTA, CDR2 FQGNSA. The CDR3 totals 14 residues. V was clipped by 5 bases and J by 9 bases, with 17 bases between them. The CDR3 DNA reads TGTGCCAGCAGCCCCCAGGCCGATGGAGGTGAGCAGTTCTTC. It translates to CASSPQADGGEQFF.

The chain links TRBV7-6 to TRBJ1-2; D call uncertain. CDR3 length: 15 amino acids. Trimming stripped 5 bases from V and 6 bases from J, with 19 bases between. CDR1 is SGHVS and CDR2 is FNYEAQ in the germline V gene. The CDR3 reads CASSPQDLAGDGYTF. The CDR3 nucleotides are TGTGCCAGCAGCCCCCAGGACCTGGCGGGAGATGGCTACACCTTC.